The 16 T cell receptor beta chains below were found in one sample sequenced in a study of beta chain features in type 1 diabetes. Notes on the study in general: Moderate yet significant TCRB CDR3 shortening was seen in Type 1 diabetes patients in all four CD4+ subsets.

The authors reverse transcribed all of the isolated RNA, so sequencing captured expressed TCRB transcripts. The protocol was immunoSEQ multiplex PCR, while the TCRdb copy is restricted to in-frame clones and leaves out a portion. In the table there are roughly 28,000 clones, roughly 50% of which are singletons. No antigens are known for them. The sequenced material came from Tregs from blood. The receptors stem from a woman younger than 30 with type 1 diabetes.

The J gene is TRBJ1-5, the V gene TRBV5-6; D is possibly TRBD1 (6 bases). This CDR3 comprises 15 residues. The V end lost 3 bases, the J end lost 4 bases, and 14 bases lay between the germline ends. Germline V lookup: CDR1 SGHDT, CDR2 YYEEEE. DNA of the CDR3: TGTGCCAGCAGCTCGTATGATGGACAGAATCAGCCCCAGCATTTT. Translated, it gives CASSSYDGQNQPQHF. The full variable domain, completed using reference TRBV5-6 and TRBJ1-5, is DAGVTQSPTHLIKTRGQQVTLRCSPKSGHDTVSWYQQALGQGPQFIFQYYEEEERQRGNFPDRFSGHQFPNYSSELNVNALLLGDSALYLCASSSYDGQNQPQHFGDGTRLSIL.

The chain combines TRBV18 with TRBJ2-5; 10 nucleotides match TRBD2. The CDR3 sequence is 14 residues long. The V gene's germline CDR1 is KGHSH and CDR2 LQKENI. V gave up 3 bases and J gave up 5 bases; unmatched junction bases: 3. The CDR3 DNA reads as TGTGCCAGCTCACCGGGGACTAGCGCGGAGACCCAGTACTTC. It specifies CASSPGTSAETQYF.

The J gene is TRBJ1-5, the V gene TRBV6-1; TRBD1 agrees at 8 bases. Germline lookup yields CDR1 MNHNS and CDR2 SASEGT. The CDR3 consists of 15 residues. J gave up 6 bases and V 6 bases, and 10 bases lay outside the gene matches. CDR3 in DNA: TGTGCCAGCAGAGAAAACAGGGGGGCCCCTCAGCCCCAGCATTTT. This encodes CASRENRGAPQPQHF.

This clone was seen a handful of times. The chain links TRBV11-2 to TRBJ2-1; 7 bases line up with TRBD1. The CDR3 is 16 residues long. Per the germline V gene, CDR1 is SGHAT and CDR2 is FQNNGV. The trim removed 5 bases at V and 6 bases at J, leaving 13 bases unmatched. CDR3 DNA: TGTGCCAGCAGCCCGTGGGACAGTAAAAGGGGCAATGAGCAGTTCTTC. Its protein product is CASSPWDSKRGNEQFF.

The chain employs TRBV30 and TRBJ2-3, with TRBD2 matching 11 bases. CDR3 length: 14 amino acids. The J segment lost 3 bases and the V segment lost 4 bases, leaving 3 bases of the junction unmatched. In germline, CDR1 is GTSNPN, CDR2 SVGIG (reference sequence). CDR3 nucleotides: TGTGCCTGGAACATAGCGGGAGGGACAGATACGCAGTATTTT. Its translation is CAWNIAGGTDTQYF.

The rearrangement joins TRBV7-2 to TRBJ2-5; 7 positions agree with TRBD2. This CDR3 contains 14 residues. Germline values: CDR1 SGHTA, CDR2 FQGNSA. The J segment lost 4 bases and the V segment lost 6 bases, leaving 8 bases of the junction unmatched. CDR3 loop: CASRSIAGRETQYF. CDR3 sequence (DNA): TGTGCCAGCAGGTCGATAGCGGGTCGAGAGACCCAGTACTTC.

V is TRBV11-3 and J is TRBJ2-1, with 11 bases that match TRBD2. This CDR3 is built from 14 residues. Looked up from germline, CDR1 is SGHNT and CDR2 is YENEEA. The V gene end was trimmed by 5 bases and the J gene end by 8 bases; junction bases not matched to a gene: 5. CDR3 in DNA: TGTGCCAGCAGCGAGACTAGCGGGAACGATGAGCAGTTCTTC. Translation gives CASSETSGNDEQFF.

This chain connects TRBV18 to TRBJ2-1; 14 positions agree with TRBD2. J gave up 6 bases and V 1 base, and 2 bases lay outside the gene matches. The CDR3 consists of 16 residues. CDR1 and CDR2 (germline): KGHSH, LQKENI. CDR3 DNA sequence: TGTGCCAGCTCACCACAGGGGACTAGCGGGAGCAATGAGCAGTTCTTC. Translating gives CASSPQGTSGSNEQFF.

The rearrangement joins TRBV25-1 to TRBJ2-3; TRBD2 agrees at 9 bases. Per the germline V gene, CDR1 is MGHDK and CDR2 is SYGVNS. V shed 3 bases, J shed 8 bases, and the junction held 12 bases outside the gene matches. This CDR3 has 16 residues. The CDR3 DNA sequence: TGTGCCAGCAGTGAGTCTAGCGGGACGGTAGTAGGTACGCAGTATTTT. Protein sequence: CASSESSGTVVGTQYF.

J is TRBJ1-5 and V is TRBV28, with 9 bases fitting TRBD1. Per germline, CDR1 MDHEN and CDR2 SYDVKM. The CDR3 is 17 residues long. V lost 7 bases to trimming and J lost 5 bases; unmatched junction nucleotides: 15. The CDR3 DNA reads TGTGCCAGCACCGTTTCGAGGGCCACAGGGGGCTATCAGCCCCAGCATTTT. Residues: CASTVSRATGGYQPQHF.

In the case of this clone: Other DNA sequences of this sample code for an identical CDR3. This sequence joins TRBV5-1 and TRBJ2-3, with TRBD1 matching 8 bases. Per germline, CDR1 SGHRS and CDR2 YFSETQ. The CDR3 is 16 amino acids. The junction had 13 bases not matched to a gene; V was cut back by 4 bases and J by 6 bases. The CDR3 DNA reads TGCGCCAGCAGCCCGACAGGGGCCGCGGAGTGGGATACGCAGTATTTT. Protein sequence: CASSPTGAAEWDTQYF.

The chain couples TRBV29-1 to TRBJ1-1; 10 positions match TRBD1. The CDR3 has 12 amino acids. Germline-derived CDR1 and CDR2 are SQVTM and ANQGSEA. V lost 6 bases, J lost 6 bases, and 4 bases stayed unmatched. In DNA, the CDR3 is TGCAGCGTGGGGGACAGGGGCGCTGAAGCTTTCTTT. Translating gives CSVGDRGAEAFF.

Only a few counts were recorded for this clone. The rearrangement joins TRBV11-3 to TRBJ2-1; D might be TRBD2 (6 bases). The germline CDR1 and CDR2 sequences are SGHNT and YENEEA. The CDR3 runs 11 residues. V was pared by 5 bases and J by 12 bases, with 11 bases between. As DNA, the CDR3 is TGTGCCAGCAGCGAGACTAGTTTGCAGTTCTTC. Amino acid sequence: CASSETSLQFF.

This chain connects TRBV15 to TRBJ1-1; the match to TRBD1 covers 8 bases. This CDR3 comprises 15 residues. Germline CDR1 LNHNV, CDR2 YYDKDF (reference sequence). J gave up 3 bases and V 3 bases, and 6 bases lay outside the gene matches. CDR3 protein: CATSSRGPVDTEAFF. The CDR3 nucleotides read TGTGCCACCAGCAGCAGGGGGCCCGTGGACACTGAAGCTTTCTTT.

J is TRBJ2-4 and V is TRBV7-2; 10 bases agree with TRBD2. In germline, CDR1 is SGHTA, CDR2 FQGNSA. This CDR3 comprises 16 residues. The V and J ends lost 4 bases and 8 bases, in that order; junction bases with no gene match: 11. CDR3: CASSSYLAGGPDIQYF. CDR3 in DNA: TGTGCCAGCAGCTCTTACTTAGCGGGAGGCCCGGACATTCAGTACTTC.

The genes are TRBV5-1 and TRBJ2-5, with 11 nucleotides matching TRBD1. Unmatched junction bases numbered 7, after V lost 4 bases and J lost 5 bases. CDR3 length: 15 residues. Germline CDR1 and CDR2: SGHRS and YFSETQ. This chain's CDR3 is CASSPGQGARETQYF. CDR3 in DNA: TGCGCCAGCAGCCCTGGACAGGGGGCCAGGGAGACCCAGTACTTC.